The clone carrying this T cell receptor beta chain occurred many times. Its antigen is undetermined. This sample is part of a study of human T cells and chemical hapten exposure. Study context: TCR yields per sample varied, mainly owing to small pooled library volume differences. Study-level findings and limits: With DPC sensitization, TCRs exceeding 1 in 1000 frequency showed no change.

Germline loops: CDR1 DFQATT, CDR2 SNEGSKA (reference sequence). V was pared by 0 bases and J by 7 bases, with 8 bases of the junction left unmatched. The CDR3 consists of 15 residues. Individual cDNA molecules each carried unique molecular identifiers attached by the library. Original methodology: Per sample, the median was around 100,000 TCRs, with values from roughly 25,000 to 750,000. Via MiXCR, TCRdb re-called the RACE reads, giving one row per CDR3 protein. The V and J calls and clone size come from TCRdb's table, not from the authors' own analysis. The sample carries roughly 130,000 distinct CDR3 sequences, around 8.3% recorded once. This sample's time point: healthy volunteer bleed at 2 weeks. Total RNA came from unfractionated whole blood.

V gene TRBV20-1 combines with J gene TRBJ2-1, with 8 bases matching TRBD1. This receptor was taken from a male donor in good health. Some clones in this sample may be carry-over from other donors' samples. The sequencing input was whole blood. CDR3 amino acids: CSARDHMQGANEQFF. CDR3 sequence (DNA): TGCAGTGCTAGAGACCATATGCAGGGGGCGAATGAGCAGTTCTTC.